The TCR beta chain described here comes from a study of cytomegalovirus exposure and HLA in healthy donors. As to this clone: Its antigen is unidentified.

The CDR3 has 15 amino acids. The junction had 5 bases not matched to a gene; V was cut back by 0 bases and J by 9 bases. Looked up from germline, CDR1 is SGHAT and CDR2 is FQNNGV. Study results and limitations: With high specificity and sensitivity, the classifier reportedly diagnosed cytomegalovirus status.

The PCR ran on 60 Vbeta and 13 Jbeta primers. Per the original methods: Later analysis identified around 85 million unique TCR beta chains, approximately 10 million shared. Using immunoSEQ multiplex PCR, the repertoire was profiled, and TCRdb retains in-frame clones only, with some absent. Clone size and V and J calls were adopted from that table, with D and trimming inferred from the DNA. This repertoire includes about 140,000 clones. This clonotype was obtained from a woman aged 18-30 years in good health and CMV-seronegative. What was sequenced was PBMCs. The chain couples TRBV11-2 to TRBJ2-1, with 10 bases fitting TRBD2. CDR3 in DNA: TGTGCCAGCAGCTTAGAGGCTAGCGGGAGTTCTGAGCAGTTCTTC. Its protein is CASSLEASGSSEQFF.